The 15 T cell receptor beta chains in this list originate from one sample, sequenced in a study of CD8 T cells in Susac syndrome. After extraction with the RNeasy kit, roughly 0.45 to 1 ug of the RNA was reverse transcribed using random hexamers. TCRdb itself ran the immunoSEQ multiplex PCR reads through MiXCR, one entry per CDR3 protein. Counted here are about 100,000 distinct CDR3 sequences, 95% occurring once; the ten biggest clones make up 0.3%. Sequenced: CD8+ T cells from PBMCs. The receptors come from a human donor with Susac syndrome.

The DNA for the CDR3 is TGTGCCAGCAGTGGGACCGGGAGGGGGATGTGGGAGACCCAGTACTTC. Amino acid sequence: CASSGTGRGMWETQYF. The chain combines TRBV28 with TRBJ2-5; the match to TRBD2 covers 8 bases. Germline CDR1 MDHEN, CDR2 SYDVKM. This CDR3 region has 16 residues. J was trimmed by 5 bases and V by 5 bases; bases with no gene match: 13.

CDR3 protein: CASRGWRERSQQETQYF. The CDR3 DNA reads TGTGCCAGCAGGGGCTGGCGGGAGAGATCCCAGCAAGAGACCCAGTACTTC. This sequence joins TRBV28 and TRBJ2-5, with TRBD2 identical over 7 bases. Trimming removed 6 bases from V and 2 bases from J; junction bases left unmatched: 15. The CDR3 totals 17 residues. Germline loops: CDR1 MDHEN, CDR2 SYDVKM.

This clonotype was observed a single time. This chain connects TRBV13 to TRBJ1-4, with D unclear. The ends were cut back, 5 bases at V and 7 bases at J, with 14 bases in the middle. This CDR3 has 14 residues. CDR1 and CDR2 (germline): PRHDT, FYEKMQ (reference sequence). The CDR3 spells CASSPNGLGEKLFF. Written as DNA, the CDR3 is TGTGCCAGCAGCCCTAACGGTTTGGGTGAAAAACTGTTTTTT. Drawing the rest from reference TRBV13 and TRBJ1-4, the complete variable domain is AAGVIQSPRHLIKEKRETATLKCYPIPRHDTVYWYQQGPGQDPQFLISFYEKMQSDKGSIPDRFSAQQFSDYHSELNMSSLELGDSALYFCASSPNGLGEKLFFGSGTQLSVL.

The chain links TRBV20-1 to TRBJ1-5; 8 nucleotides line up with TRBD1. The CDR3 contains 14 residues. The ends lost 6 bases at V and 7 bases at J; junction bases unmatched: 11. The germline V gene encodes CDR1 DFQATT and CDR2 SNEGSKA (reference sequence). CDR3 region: CSATPTGAGQPQHF. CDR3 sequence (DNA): TGCAGTGCGACCCCGACAGGGGCGGGACAGCCCCAGCATTTT.

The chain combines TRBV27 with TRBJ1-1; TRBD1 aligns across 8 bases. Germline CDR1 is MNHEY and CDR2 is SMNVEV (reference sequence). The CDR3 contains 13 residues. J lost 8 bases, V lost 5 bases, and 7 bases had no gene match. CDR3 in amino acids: CASSPGQVGEAFF. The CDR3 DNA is TGTGCCAGCAGTCCGGGACAGGTAGGCGAAGCTTTCTTT.

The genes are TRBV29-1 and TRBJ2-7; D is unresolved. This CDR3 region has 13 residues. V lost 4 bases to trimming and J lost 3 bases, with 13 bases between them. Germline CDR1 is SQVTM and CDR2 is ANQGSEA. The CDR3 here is CSVGTGILYEQYF. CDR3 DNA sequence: TGCAGCGTTGGTACCGGTATTCTCTACGAGCAGTACTTC.

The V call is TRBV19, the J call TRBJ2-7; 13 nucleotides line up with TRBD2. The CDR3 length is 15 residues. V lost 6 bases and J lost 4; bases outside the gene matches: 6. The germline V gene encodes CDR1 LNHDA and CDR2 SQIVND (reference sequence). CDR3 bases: TGTGCCAGTAGGAGGACTAGCGGGAGTTTGTACGAGCAGTACTTC. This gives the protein CASRRTSGSLYEQYF.

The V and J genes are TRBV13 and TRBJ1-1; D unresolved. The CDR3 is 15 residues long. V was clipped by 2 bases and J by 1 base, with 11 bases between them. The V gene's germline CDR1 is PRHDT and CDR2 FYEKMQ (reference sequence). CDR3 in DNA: TGTGCCAGCAGCTTAAAAGGTATGGGGAACACTGAAGCTTTCTTT. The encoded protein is CASSLKGMGNTEAFF.

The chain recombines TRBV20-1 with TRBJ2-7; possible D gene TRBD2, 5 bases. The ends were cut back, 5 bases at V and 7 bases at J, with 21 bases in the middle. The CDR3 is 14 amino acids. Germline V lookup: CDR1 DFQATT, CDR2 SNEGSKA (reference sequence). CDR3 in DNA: TGCAGTGCTGGATGGAGGACTGGGTTGGGGGAGCAGTACTTC. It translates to CSAGWRTGLGEQYF.

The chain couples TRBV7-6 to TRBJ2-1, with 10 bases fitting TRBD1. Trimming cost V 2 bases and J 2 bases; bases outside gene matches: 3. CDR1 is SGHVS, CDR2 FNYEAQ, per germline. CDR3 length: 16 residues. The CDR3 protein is CASSLQDRGTYNEQFF. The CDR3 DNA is TGTGCCAGCAGCTTACAGGACAGGGGGACCTACAATGAGCAGTTCTTC.

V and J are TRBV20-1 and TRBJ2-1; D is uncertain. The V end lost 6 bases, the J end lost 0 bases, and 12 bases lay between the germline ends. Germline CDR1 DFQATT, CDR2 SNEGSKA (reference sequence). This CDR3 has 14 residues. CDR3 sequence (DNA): TGCAGTGCGGTAGACCCATCCTCCTACAATGAGCAGTTCTTC. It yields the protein CSAVDPSSYNEQFF.

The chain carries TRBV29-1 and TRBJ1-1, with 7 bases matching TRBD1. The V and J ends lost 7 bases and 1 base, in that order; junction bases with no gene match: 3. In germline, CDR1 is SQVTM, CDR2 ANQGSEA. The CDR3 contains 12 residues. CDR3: CSAGTANTEAFF. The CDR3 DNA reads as TGCAGCGCGGGGACAGCGAACACTGAAGCTTTCTTT.

CDR3 residues: CASTSGWGVFGAFF. The DNA for the CDR3 is TGTGCCAGCACCTCAGGATGGGGGGTGTTTGGCGCTTTCTTT. The rearrangement joins TRBV27 to TRBJ1-1; a weak D match, TRBD1 (5 bases). The CDR3 extends over 14 amino acids. Germline lookup yields CDR1 MNHEY and CDR2 SMNVEV (reference sequence). V dropped 7 bases and J dropped 11 bases, with 23 bases sitting between them.

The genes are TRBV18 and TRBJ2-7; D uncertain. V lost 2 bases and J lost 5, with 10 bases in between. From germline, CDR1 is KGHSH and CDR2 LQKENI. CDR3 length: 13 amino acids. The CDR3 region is CASSPTSRNEQYF. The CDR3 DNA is TGTGCCAGCTCACCAACCTCACGGAACGAGCAGTACTTC.

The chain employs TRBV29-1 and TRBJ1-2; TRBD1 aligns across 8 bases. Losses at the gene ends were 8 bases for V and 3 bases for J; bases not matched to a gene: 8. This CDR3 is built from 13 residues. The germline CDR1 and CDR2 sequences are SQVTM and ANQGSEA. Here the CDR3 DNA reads TGCAGCCTCCGGACAGGGTATGACTATGGCTACACCTTC. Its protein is CSLRTGYDYGYTF.